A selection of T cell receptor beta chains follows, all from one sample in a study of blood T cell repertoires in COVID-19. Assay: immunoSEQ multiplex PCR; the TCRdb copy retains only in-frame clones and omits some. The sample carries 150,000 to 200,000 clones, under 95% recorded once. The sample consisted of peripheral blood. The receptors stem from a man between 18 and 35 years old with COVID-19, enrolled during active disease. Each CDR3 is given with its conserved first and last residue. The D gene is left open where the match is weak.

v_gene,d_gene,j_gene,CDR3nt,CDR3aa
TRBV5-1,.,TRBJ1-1,TGCGCCAGCAGCTTGGAGAGCGCCGCCCCCGCCCCTGAAGCTTTCTTT,CASSLESAAPAPEAFF
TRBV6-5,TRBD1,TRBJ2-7,TGTGCCAGCAGTAAGGGACAGGCCTACGAGCAGTACTTC,CASSKGQAYEQYF
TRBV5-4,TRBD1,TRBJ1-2,TGTGCCAGCAGCTTCGGACAGGGGGCGGGTATTGGGTATGGCTACACCTTC,CASSFGQGAGIGYGYTF
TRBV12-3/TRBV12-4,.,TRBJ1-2,TGTGCCAGCGCTTCACGACTTGGCTACACCTTC,CASASRLGYTF
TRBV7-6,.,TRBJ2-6,TGTGCCAGCAGCTTAGTAGCGCCGCCGTCCTCTGGGGCCAACGTCCTGACTTTC,CASSLVAPPSSGANVLTF
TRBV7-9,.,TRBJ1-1,TGTGCCAGCAGCTCCGAGTTCGGGGGTAAATCTGAAGCTTTCTTT,CASSSEFGGKSEAFF
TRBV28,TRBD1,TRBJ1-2,TGTGCCAGCAGTTCAAGGGACAGGTCTGGCTACACCTTC,CASSSRDRSGYTF
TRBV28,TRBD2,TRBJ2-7,TGTGCCAGCAGTTTGTTGACTAGCGGGTATCTCTCCTACGAGCAGTACTTC,CASSLLTSGYLSYEQYF
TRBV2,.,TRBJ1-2,TGTGCCAGCAGTGCCCAGAGCAGGGGATTGCTTGGCTACACCTTC,CASSAQSRGLLGYTF
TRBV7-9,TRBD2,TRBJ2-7,TGTGCCAGCAGCCCCCGGGATAGCGGGACCTACGAGCAGTACTTC,CASSPRDSGTYEQYF
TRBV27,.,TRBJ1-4,TGTGCCAGCAGTATTTACTTTGCAACTAATGAAAAACTGTTTTTT,CASSIYFATNEKLFF
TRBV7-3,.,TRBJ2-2,TGTGCCAGCAGCTTAGGACAGAATCATCCTGACACCGGGGAGCTGTTTTTT,CASSLGQNHPDTGELFF
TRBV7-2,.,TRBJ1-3,TGTGCCAGCAGAACCGGGACTGCTGGAAACACCATATATTTT,CASRTGTAGNTIYF
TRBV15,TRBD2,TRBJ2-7,TGTGCCACCAGCAGAGGAGCGGGGAGCTCCTACGAGCAGTACTTC,CATSRGAGSSYEQYF
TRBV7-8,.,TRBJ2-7,TGTGCCAGCAGCTTAGCCCCAGGGGCGATCTACGAGCAGTACTTC,CASSLAPGAIYEQYF
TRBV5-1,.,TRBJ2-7,TGCGCCAGCAGCTTGGACAGCCCCTACGAGCAGTACTTC,CASSLDSPYEQYF